The 6 T cell receptor beta chains reported below all come from one sample, sequenced in a study of regulatory T cells in long-lasting Graves disease. With iRepertoire HTBI primers and Arm-PCR of CDR3 regions, TCR beta libraries were built. From the multiplex PCR reads, TCRdb called clonotypes with MiXCR, one entry per CDR3 protein. This table holds a few hundred thousand distinct CDR3 sequences, over 12% found once. Time point specified: newly diagnosed GD, antithyroid drugs for less than 3 months. The TCR library used RNA extracted from PBMCs. These same records also appear under a second study, on T cells in Graves' hyperthyroidism and ophthalmopathy.

The material was peripheral blood mononuclear cells (PBMCs), obtained at new diagnosis, from a patient treated with antithyroid drugs. Source of these receptors: a woman aged 40 to 50 with Graves disease.

This clonotype was counted many times. The gene calls are TRBV12-3 or TRBV12-4 and TRBJ2-7; D gene unclear. The CDR3 runs to 12 residues. Between the trimmed V and J ends, which lost 5 bases and 4 bases, there was a span of 9 bases. The CDR3 DNA sequence: TGTGCCAGCAGTCGGATACCATACGAGCAGTACTTC. It specifies CASSRIPYEQYF.

This clonotype came up many times. V and J are TRBV25-1 and TRBJ1-2; D is unclear. The ends were cut back, 0 bases at V and 3 bases at J, with 17 bases in the middle. Germline V lookup: CDR1 MGHDK, CDR2 SYGVNS. The CDR3 is made up of 17 amino acids. The CDR3 is CASSEYWARAPYYGYTF. The CDR3, as DNA: TGTGCCAGCAGTGAATATTGGGCCAGAGCGCCCTACTATGGCTACACCTTC.

This chain's CDR3 is CSARVGGVADTQYF. CDR3 sequence (DNA): TGCAGTGCTAGAGTCGGAGGGGTCGCAGATACGCAGTATTTT. V gene TRBV20-1 combines with J gene TRBJ2-3; a weak D match, TRBD2 (6 bases). V was shortened by 1 base and J by 4 bases, with 12 bases between the two germline ends. The CDR3 totals 14 residues. Germline V lookup: CDR1 DFQATT, CDR2 SNEGSKA (reference sequence).

Many counts were recorded for this clonotype. The CDR3 nucleotides are TGCAGTGCTAGAGGGGGGCACTACGGGGATACGCAGTATTTT. Protein sequence: CSARGGHYGDTQYF. V and J are TRBV20-1 and TRBJ2-3, with a weak D call TRBD1 (6 bases). V lost 1 base, J lost 6 bases, and 14 bases lay in between. The V gene's germline CDR1 is DFQATT and CDR2 SNEGSKA (reference sequence). This CDR3 region has 14 residues.

The chain employs TRBV6-1 and TRBJ2-7; D not resolved. The CDR3 length is 12 residues. Germline CDR1 is MNHNS and CDR2 is SASEGT. V gave up 2 bases and J gave up 6 bases, with 8 bases separating them. The CDR3 spells CASSENRAEQYF. The CDR3 DNA follows: TGTGCCAGCAGTGAAAACCGGGCCGAGCAGTACTTC.

To note about this clonotype: This could be a read error, since a much larger clone is one nucleotide away. The chain is built from TRBV6-4 and TRBJ2-7; D remains unclear. The CDR3 has 17 residues. V dropped 0 bases and J dropped 7 bases, with 22 bases sitting between them. Germline lookup yields CDR1 MRHNA and CDR2 SNTAGT. The CDR3 here is CASSDSIPSLAYNEQYF. The CDR3 nucleotides read TGTGCCAGCAGTGACTCGATCCCTTCCCTCGCCTACAATGAGCAGTACTTC.